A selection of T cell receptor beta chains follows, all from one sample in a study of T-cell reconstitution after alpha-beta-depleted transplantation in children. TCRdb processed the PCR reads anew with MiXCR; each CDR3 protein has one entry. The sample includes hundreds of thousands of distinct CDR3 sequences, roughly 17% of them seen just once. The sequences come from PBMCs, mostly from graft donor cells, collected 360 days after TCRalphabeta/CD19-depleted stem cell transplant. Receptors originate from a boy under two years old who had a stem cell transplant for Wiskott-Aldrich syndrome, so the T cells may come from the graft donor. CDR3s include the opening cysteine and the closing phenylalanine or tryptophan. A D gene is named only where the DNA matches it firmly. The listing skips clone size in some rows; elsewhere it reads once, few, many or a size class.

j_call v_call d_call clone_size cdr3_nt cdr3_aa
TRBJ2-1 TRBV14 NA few TGTGCCAGCAGCCAAGATCTCGGTCCGGGCTCCTACAATGAGCAGTTCTTC CASSQDLGPGSYNEQFF
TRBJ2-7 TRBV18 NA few TGTGCCAGCTCACCGTCCCTTTACTACGAGCAGTACTTC CASSPSLYYEQYF
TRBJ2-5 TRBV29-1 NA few TGCAGCGTCGAACAGTTACAAGAGACCCAGTACTTC CSVEQLQETQYF
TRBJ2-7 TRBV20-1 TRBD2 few TGCAGTGCTAGTCCCGGGACTAGCGGGGGCTCCAGCTCCTACGAGCAGTACTTC CSASPGTSGGSSSYEQYF
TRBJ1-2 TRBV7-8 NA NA TGTGCCAGCAGCTCGACAGATTTTCCTTATGGCTACACCTTC CASSSTDFPYGYTF
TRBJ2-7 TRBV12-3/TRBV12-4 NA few TGTGCCAGCAGTTATGCCCGGGACTCCGGGCAGTACTTC CASSYARDSGQYF
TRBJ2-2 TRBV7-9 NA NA TGTGCCAGCAGCGCGATGTGGGGGCGATCGGTCACCGGGGAGCTGTTTTTT CASSAMWGRSVTGELFF
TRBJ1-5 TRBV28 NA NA TGTGCCAGCAGTTTAACCTCGGGACGTAATAGCAATCAGCCCCAGCATTTT CASSLTSGRNSNQPQHF
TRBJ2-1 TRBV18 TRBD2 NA TGTGCCAGCTCGCGAGGAGCGGGGGAGCAGTTCTTC CASSRGAGEQFF
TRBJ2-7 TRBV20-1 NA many TGCAGTGCTAGGGTAACAGATTACGAGCAGTACTTC CSARVTDYEQYF
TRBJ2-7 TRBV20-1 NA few TGCAGTGCTAGTCAGGGTCTCGCGCCCTACGAGCAGTACTTC CSASQGLAPYEQYF
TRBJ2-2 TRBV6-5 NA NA TGTGCCAGCAGTTACTCGAGGGCCTTAGGCCCGAACACCGGGGAGCTGTTTTTT CASSYSRALGPNTGELFF
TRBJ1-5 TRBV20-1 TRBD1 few TGCAGTGCTAAAACAGGGGGTCAGCCCCAGCATTTT CSAKTGGQPQHF
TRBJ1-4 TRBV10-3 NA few TGTGCCATCGGTGGGGGAGCTAATGAAAAACTGTTTTTT CAIGGGANEKLFF
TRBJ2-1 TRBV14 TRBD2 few TGTGCCAGCAGTCTGATAGCGGGAGGCCTCTACAATGAGCAGTTCTTC CASSLIAGGLYNEQFF
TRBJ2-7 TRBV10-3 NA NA TGTGCCATCAGTTACAGGGTCGGCGAGCAGTACTTC CAISYRVGEQYF
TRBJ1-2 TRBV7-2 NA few TGTGCCAGCAGCTTAGCGAGGGGAAGGGATGGCTACACCTTC CASSLARGRDGYTF
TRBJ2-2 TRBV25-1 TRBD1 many TGTGCCAGCAGTGAATGGCAGGGGGCGTACACCGGGGAGCTGTTTTTT CASSEWQGAYTGELFF
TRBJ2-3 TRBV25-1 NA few TGTGCCAGCAGTAAAGGTGCCTTCAACACAGATACGCAGTATTTT CASSKGAFNTDTQYF
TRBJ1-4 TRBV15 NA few TGTGCCACCAGCCAATCCCGGGACAATGAAAAACTGTTTTTT CATSQSRDNEKLFF
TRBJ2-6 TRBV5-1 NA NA TGCGCCAGCAGCTTGCAAGGAGGTGGGGCCAACGTCCTGACTTTC CASSLQGGGANVLTF
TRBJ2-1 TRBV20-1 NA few TGCAGTGCTAGAAGGAAAGAATTTAGCAATGAGCAGTTCTTC CSARRKEFSNEQFF
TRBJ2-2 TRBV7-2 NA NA TGTGCCAGCAGCTTAAGCGACAGATTGAACACCGGGGAGCTGTTTTTT CASSLSDRLNTGELFF
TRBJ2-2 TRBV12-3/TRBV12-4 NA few TGTGCCAGCAGACCAGGGTTTAGGACCGGGGAGCTGTTTTTT CASRPGFRTGELFF
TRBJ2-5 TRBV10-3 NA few TGTGCCATCAGTGAGGGGGCTCTACTACAAGAGACCCAGTACTTC CAISEGALLQETQYF
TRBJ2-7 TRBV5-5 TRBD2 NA TGTGCCAGCAGCTCCTATCTCCTACGCTCCGGGACTAGCATATTC CASSSYLLRSGTSIF